This T cell receptor beta chain emerged from a study of regulatory T cells in long-lasting Graves disease. There are a few counts of this clonotype. Time point noted: persistent/refractory GD, antithyroid drugs over 5 years with positive TRAb. Isolated PBMC RNA provided the starting material for the TCR library. Combining iRepertoire HTBI primers with Arm-PCR of CDR3 regions, the authors built TCR beta libraries. TCRdb ran MiXCR on the multiplex PCR reads and lists one entry per CDR3 protein. The sample has some 370,000 distinct CDR3 sequences, less than 30% seen once. The specimen comprised peripheral blood mononuclear cells (PBMCs), sampled when the disease was refractory, from a patient treated with antithyroid drugs. The sequence came from a woman aged 35 to 49 with Graves disease.

CDR3 DNA sequence: TGTGCCAGTAGTTGGACGGGGCCGGGGCAGCCCCAGCATTTT. Translated, it gives CASSWTGPGQPQHF. This chain joins TRBV19 and TRBJ1-5, with D perhaps TRBD1 (5 bases). Per the germline V gene, CDR1 is LNHDA and CDR2 is SQIVND (reference sequence). Deletions cut 5 bases from V and 7 bases from J, with 15 bases between. There are 14 residues in the CDR3.